This T cell receptor beta chain came from a study of T-cell reconstitution after alpha-beta-depleted transplantation in children. Study-level findings and limits: Reported findings indicate that, about two months after transplant, alpha-beta T cells came from several hundred expanded clones, which were derived from non-depleted graft cells. Fresh T-cell production supplied most of the T-cell counts and diversity seen one year after transplant.

A TCRbeta library incorporating unique molecular identifiers was prepared. A single record per CDR3 protein comes from TCRdb applying MiXCR to the PCR reads. This table holds tens of thousands of distinct CDR3 sequences, around 18% found once. In its sample, this clonotype was seen many times. The antigen is undetermined. The origin of this receptor is a male patient under 10 years old who had a stem cell transplant for acute lymphoblastic leukemia, so the T cells may come from the graft donor. Material: PBMCs, mostly from graft donor cells, obtained 360 days after TCRalphabeta/CD19-depleted stem cell transplant.

The CDR3 DNA is TGTGCCAGCAGTTCGCACAGGTCCGGGGAGCTGTTTTTT. As protein: CASSSHRSGELFF. The chain carries TRBV12-3 or TRBV12-4 and TRBJ2-2; weak D call: TRBD1 (5 bases). The V end lost 4 bases, the J end lost 6 bases, and 9 bases lay between the germline ends. The CDR3 sequence is 13 residues long.